These 20 T cell receptor beta chains were all obtained from the same sample, sequenced in a study of cytomegalovirus exposure and HLA in healthy donors. A multiplex PCR was run with 60 Vbeta primers and 13 Jbeta primers. The data were produced by immunoSEQ multiplex PCR, yet TCRdb's version contains in-frame clones alone and is incomplete. The sample has about 52,000 clones; around 66% are singletons. The sequencing input was PBMCs. These receptors all stem from a young man in good health and CMV-seronegative.

The V call is TRBV7-8, the J call TRBJ2-2, with 10 bases matching TRBD2. The CDR3 has 16 amino acids. V shed 2 bases and J 1 base; nucleotides not matched to a gene: 1. Germline V gives CDR1 SGHVS, CDR2 FQNEAQ. In DNA, the CDR3 is TGTGCCAGCAGCTTACGGACTAGCGGGAACACCGGGGAGCTGTTTTTT. Translating it yields CASSLRTSGNTGELFF. Combining the CDR3 with reference TRBV7-8 and TRBJ2-2 gives the whole variable domain GAGVSQSPRYKVAKRGQDVALRCDPISGHVSLFWYQQALGQGPEFLTYFQNEAQLDKSGLPSDRFFAERPEGSVSTLKIQRTQQEDSAVYLCASSLRTSGNTGELFFGEGSRLTVL.

Only one count was recorded for this clone. Other DNA sequences in this specimen translate into the identical CDR3. CDR3 region: CASSPPGLATDTQYF. The CDR3 DNA is TGTGCCAGCAGCCCGCCAGGACTAGCGACAGATACGCAGTATTTT. The chain links TRBV7-9 to TRBJ2-3; TRBD2 matches 9 bases. Germline loops: CDR1 SEHNR, CDR2 FQNEAQ (reference sequence). This CDR3 is 15 amino acids long. J was trimmed by 3 bases and V by 5 bases; bases with no gene match: 6.

The chain combines TRBV7-8 with TRBJ2-2; 8 nucleotides agree with TRBD1. Germline V CDR1 and CDR2: SGHVS, FQNEAQ. After removal of 2 bases from V and 3 bases from J, the junction contained 5 bases not matched to a gene. The CDR3 runs 16 residues. The CDR3: CASSLPAGGDTGELFF. The CDR3 nucleotides read TGTGCCAGCAGCTTACCGGCAGGGGGCGACACCGGGGAGCTGTTTTTT.

This chain uses TRBV18 with TRBJ1-1, with D tentatively TRBD1 (5 bases). CDR3 length: 14 amino acids. CDR1 is KGHSH, CDR2 LQKENI, per germline. Trimming took 3 bases from V and 6 from J, leaving 14 bases between them. The CDR3 DNA reads TGTGCCAGCTCACCGAAACAGGCCAACGCTGAAGCTTTCTTT. Translation gives CASSPKQANAEAFF. Full variable domain (outside the CDR3, taken from reference TRBV18 and TRBJ1-1): NAGVMQNPRHLVRRRGQEARLRCSPMKGHSHVYWYRQLPEEGLKFMVYLQKENIIDESGMPKERFSAEFPKEGPSILRIQQVVRGDSAAYFCASSPKQANAEAFFGQGTRLTVV.

This clone turned up a few times. The rearrangement joins TRBV18 to TRBJ1-4, with D possibly TRBD1 on 5 matching bases. This CDR3 comprises 15 residues. CDR1 and CDR2 from the germline V gene are KGHSH and LQKENI. V gave up 5 bases and J gave up 5 bases, with 15 bases separating them. The CDR3 coding sequence is TGTGCCAGCTCAACGGACAAAACCCGAAATGAAAAACTGTTTTTT. Its translation: CASSTDKTRNEKLFF.

The V gene is TRBV28, the J gene TRBJ2-3, with D perhaps matching TRBD2 (5 bases). The CDR3 length is 15 residues. CDR1 MDHEN and CDR2 SYDVKM come from the germline V gene. V was clipped by 4 bases and J by 5 bases, with 16 bases between them. Here the CDR3 DNA reads TGTGCCAGCAGTTCTGGGCCAGCGGAGCTAGATACGCAGTATTTT. The encoded protein is CASSSGPAELDTQYF.

This clone was seen a handful of times. The V call is TRBV7-2, the J call TRBJ1-2, with TRBD1 matching 11 bases. J lost 8 bases, V lost 5 bases, and 7 bases had no gene match. Germline lookup yields CDR1 SGHTA and CDR2 FQGNSA. The CDR3 sequence is 14 residues long. CDR3 in DNA: TGTGCCAGCAGCACCGGACAGGGGGCGGGGGGCTACACCTTC. It translates to CASSTGQGAGGYTF.

This clone was detected only a few times. The V and J genes are TRBV2 and TRBJ1-2; 7 bases are shared with TRBD1. CDR1 and CDR2 from the germline V gene are SNHLY and FYNNEI. V lost 3 bases and J lost 4; bases outside the gene matches: 5. The CDR3 runs to 14 residues. CDR3 coding DNA: TGTGCCAGCAGTGATCAAGGGGGCGCCTATGGCTACACCTTC. This encodes CASSDQGGAYGYTF.

This chain links TRBV15 with TRBJ2-1, with a weak D call TRBD1 (5 bases). Per germline, CDR1 LNHNV and CDR2 YYDKDF (reference sequence). Trimming left V 9 bases short and J 3 bases short, with 12 bases between. This CDR3 contains 13 residues. CDR3 in amino acids: CATRPGYYNEQFF. Written as DNA, the CDR3 is TGTGCCACACGTCCAGGGTACTACAATGAGCAGTTCTTC.

The J gene is TRBJ2-3, the V gene TRBV7-9; the D gene is possibly TRBD2 (5 bases). This CDR3 is built from 15 residues. The V and J ends lost 3 bases and 2 bases respectively, with 12 bases between them. The germline V gene encodes CDR1 SEHNR and CDR2 FQNEAQ (reference sequence). The CDR3 region has the DNA TGTGCCAGCAGCTTTGAGGGTCTCCCCACAGATACGCAGTATTTT. Translated, it gives CASSFEGLPTDTQYF.

This clone was detected a few times. The chain is built from TRBV28 and TRBJ2-7; 9 nucleotides align to TRBD2. Germline V lookup: CDR1 MDHEN, CDR2 SYDVKM. This CDR3 has 15 residues. The trim removed 4 bases at V and 3 bases at J, leaving 7 bases unmatched. The CDR3 nucleotides read TGTGCCAGCAGTTCCCCCGGGACTAGCATCTACGAGCAGTACTTC. It is translated as CASSSPGTSIYEQYF.

The chain uses TRBV15 and TRBJ2-7; 10 bases align to TRBD1. Germline CDR1 reads LNHNV; CDR2 reads YYDKDF (reference sequence). There are 14 residues in the CDR3. Unmatched junction bases numbered 7, after V lost 8 bases and J lost 3 bases. The chain's CDR3 is CATRDGTGVYEQYF. The CDR3, as DNA: TGTGCCACCCGCGACGGGACAGGGGTCTACGAGCAGTACTTC.

This clone has more than one count but fewer than ten. This chain links TRBV28 with TRBJ1-2; D not resolved. The CDR3 has 13 residues. The V gene's germline CDR1 is MDHEN and CDR2 SYDVKM. Trimming removed 7 bases at V and 4 bases at J, with 13 bases between. The CDR3, as DNA: TGTGCCAGCACTTCTATCGGGATCTATGGCTACACCTTC. The encoded protein is CASTSIGIYGYTF.

The chain couples TRBV28 to TRBJ2-7; 9 nucleotides match TRBD2. The germline CDR1 and CDR2 sequences are MDHEN and SYDVKM. The CDR3 spans 15 residues. V was clipped by 1 base and J by 5 bases; unmatched bases: 6. The CDR3: CASSLSAGGRDEQYF. As DNA, the CDR3 is TGTGCCAGCAGTTTATCGGCGGGAGGGCGGGACGAGCAGTACTTC.

This clone was detected only once. This CDR3 reads CASLLEEETQYF. CDR3 coding DNA: TGTGCCAGCCTCCTGGAGGAGGAGACCCAGTACTTC. This sequence joins TRBV6-7 and TRBJ2-5, with D perhaps matching TRBD2 (5 bases). TRBV6-7 is reported as an ORF; its role is uncertain. The CDR3 runs to 12 residues. V lost 8 bases and J 5 bases, leaving 12 bases between the germline ends.

The chain carries TRBV28 and TRBJ1-5; D perhaps matches TRBD1 (6 bases). This CDR3 contains 15 residues. CDR1 and CDR2 from the germline V gene are MDHEN and SYDVKM. Between the trimmed V and J ends, which lost 5 bases and 4 bases, there was a span of 15 bases. CDR3 loop: CASSLYRETNQPQHF. The CDR3 DNA reads TGTGCCAGCAGTCTATACAGGGAAACTAATCAGCCCCAGCATTTT.

This clone was counted a single time. This rearrangement joins TRBV18 to TRBJ2-7; D perhaps matches TRBD1 (6 bases). V was trimmed by 0 bases and J by 6 bases, leaving 9 bases between them. The CDR3 length is 13 residues. The germline gives CDR1 KGHSH, CDR2 LQKENI. The CDR3 sequence is CASSPPGAGEQYF. Here the CDR3 DNA reads TGTGCCAGCTCACCACCGGGGGCGGGCGAGCAGTACTTC. Full variable domain (rest looked up from reference TRBV18 and TRBJ2-7): NAGVMQNPRHLVRRRGQEARLRCSPMKGHSHVYWYRQLPEEGLKFMVYLQKENIIDESGMPKERFSAEFPKEGPSILRIQQVVRGDSAAYFCASSPPGAGEQYFGPGTRLTVT.

V usage is TRBV6-1 and J usage is TRBJ1-5, with 7 bases identical to TRBD1. The germline V gene has CDR1 MNHNS and CDR2 SASEGT. The CDR3 totals 14 residues. The junction had 6 bases not matched to a gene; V was cut back by 8 bases and J by 2 bases. The CDR3 DNA follows: TGTGCCAGCGGTAACAGGGGTGGCAATCAGCCCCAGCATTTT. Its translation is CASGNRGGNQPQHF.

V usage is TRBV11-2 and J usage is TRBJ2-7; the D gene is possibly TRBD1 (5 bases). The CDR3 runs 13 residues. Germline V gene lookup returns CDR1 SGHAT and CDR2 FQNNGV. Trimming cost V 4 bases and J 5 bases, with 12 bases left between them. DNA for the CDR3: TGTGCCAGCAGCTCGCAGGGTACGAACGAGCAGTACTTC. It encodes CASSSQGTNEQYF.

The chain joins TRBV19 to TRBJ1-2; D call uncertain. Germline loops: CDR1 LNHDA, CDR2 SQIVND (reference sequence). This CDR3 comprises 13 residues. V lost 3 bases and J 4 bases, leaving 9 bases between the germline ends. The CDR3 loop reads CASSILPGYGYTF. CDR3 sequence (DNA): TGTGCCAGTAGTATTTTGCCGGGCTATGGCTACACCTTC.